Included here is one TCR beta chain sequence, with context. The target antigen is unknown. These data are taken from a study of cytomegalovirus exposure and HLA in healthy donors. Study outcomes and limitations: Analyzed later, association rates of TCRs varied across HLA loci, with DRB1 most and HLA-C fewest.

The V gene's germline CDR1 is SGHVS and CDR2 FQNEAQ. V lost 2 bases to trimming and J lost 3 bases, with 9 bases between them. CDR3 length: 14 residues. It was with 60 Vbeta and 13 Jbeta primers that the PCR ran. TCRdb's table, derived via immunoSEQ multiplex PCR, lists solely in-frame clones and lacks some. The sample consists of some 180,000 clones, 80% of them appearing once. This receptor was obtained from a woman in her twenties or thirties in good health and CMV-seronegative. Sequenced: PBMCs. The genes are TRBV7-8 and TRBJ2-3; D is ambiguous. CDR3 DNA sequence: TGTGCCAGCAGCTTATGGGCCGTAACAGATACGCAGTATTTT. It encodes CASSLWAVTDTQYF.